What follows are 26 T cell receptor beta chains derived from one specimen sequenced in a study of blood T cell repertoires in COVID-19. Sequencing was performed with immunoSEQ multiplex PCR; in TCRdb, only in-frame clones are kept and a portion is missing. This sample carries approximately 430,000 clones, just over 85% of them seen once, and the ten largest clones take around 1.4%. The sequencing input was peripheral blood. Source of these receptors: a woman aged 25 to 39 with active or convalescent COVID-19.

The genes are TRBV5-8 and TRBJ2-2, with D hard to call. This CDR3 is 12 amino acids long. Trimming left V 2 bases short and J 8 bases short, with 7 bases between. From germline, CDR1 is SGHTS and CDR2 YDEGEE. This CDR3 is CASSFPLGELFF. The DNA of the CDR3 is TGTGCCAGCAGCTTCCCACTAGGGGAGCTGTTTTTT.

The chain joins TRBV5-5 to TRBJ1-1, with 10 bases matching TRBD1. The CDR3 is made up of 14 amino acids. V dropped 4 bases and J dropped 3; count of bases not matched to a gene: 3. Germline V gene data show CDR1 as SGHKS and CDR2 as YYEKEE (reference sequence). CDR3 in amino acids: CASSPGQGDTEAFF. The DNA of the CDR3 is TGTGCCAGCAGCCCCGGACAGGGGGACACTGAAGCTTTCTTT.

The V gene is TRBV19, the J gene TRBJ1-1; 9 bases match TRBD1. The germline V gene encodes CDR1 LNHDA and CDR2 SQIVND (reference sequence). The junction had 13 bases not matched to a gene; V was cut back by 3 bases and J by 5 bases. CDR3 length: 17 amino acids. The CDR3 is CASSMVLTQGAGTEAFF. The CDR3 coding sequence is TGTGCCAGTAGTATGGTCCTAACACAGGGGGCAGGGACTGAAGCTTTCTTT.

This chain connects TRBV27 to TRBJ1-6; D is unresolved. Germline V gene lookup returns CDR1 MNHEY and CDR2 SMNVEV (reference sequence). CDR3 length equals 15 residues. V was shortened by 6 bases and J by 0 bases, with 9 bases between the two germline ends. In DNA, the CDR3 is TGTGCCAGCAGAGCCACGAGCTCCTATAATTCACCCCTCCACTTT. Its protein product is CASRATSSYNSPLHF.

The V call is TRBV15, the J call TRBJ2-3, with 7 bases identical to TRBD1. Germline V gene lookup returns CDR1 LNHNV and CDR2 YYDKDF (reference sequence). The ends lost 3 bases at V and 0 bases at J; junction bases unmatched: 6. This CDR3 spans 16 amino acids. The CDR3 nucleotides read TGTGCCACCAGCAGGGGACAGACTTTTAGCACAGATACGCAGTATTTT. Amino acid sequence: CATSRGQTFSTDTQYF.

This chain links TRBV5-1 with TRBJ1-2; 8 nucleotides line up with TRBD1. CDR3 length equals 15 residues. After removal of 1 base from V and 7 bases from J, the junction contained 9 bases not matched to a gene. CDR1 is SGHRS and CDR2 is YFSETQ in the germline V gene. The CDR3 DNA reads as TGCGCCAGCAGCTTGAGGGAGACAGGGGATCGTGGCTACACCTTC. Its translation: CASSLRETGDRGYTF.

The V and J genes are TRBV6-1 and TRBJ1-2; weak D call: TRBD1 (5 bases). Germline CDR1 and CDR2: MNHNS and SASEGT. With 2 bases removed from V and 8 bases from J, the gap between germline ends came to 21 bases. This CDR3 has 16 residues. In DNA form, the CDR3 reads TGTGCCAGCAGTGAACCCTCAGGGACTGCTCTTTGGGGCTACACCTTC. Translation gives CASSEPSGTALWGYTF.

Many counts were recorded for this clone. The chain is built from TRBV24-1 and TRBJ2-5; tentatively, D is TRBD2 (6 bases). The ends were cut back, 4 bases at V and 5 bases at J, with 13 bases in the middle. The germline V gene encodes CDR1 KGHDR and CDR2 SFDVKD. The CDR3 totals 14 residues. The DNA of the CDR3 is TGTGCCACCAGTGAGGGGCGGGATTGGGAGACCCAGTACTTC. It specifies CATSEGRDWETQYF.

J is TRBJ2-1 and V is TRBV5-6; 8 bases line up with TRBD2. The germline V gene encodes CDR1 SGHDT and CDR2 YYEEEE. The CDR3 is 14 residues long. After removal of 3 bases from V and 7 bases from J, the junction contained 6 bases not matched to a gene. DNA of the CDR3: TGTGCCAGCAGCTCCGGGACTAGTCAGAATGAGCAGTTCTTC. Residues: CASSSGTSQNEQFF.

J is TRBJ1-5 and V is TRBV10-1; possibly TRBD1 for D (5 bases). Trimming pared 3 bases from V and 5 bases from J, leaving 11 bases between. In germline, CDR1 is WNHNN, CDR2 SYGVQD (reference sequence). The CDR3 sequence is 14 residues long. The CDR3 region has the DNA TGCGCCAGCAGTGATAGCAGGGCCGATCAGCCCCAGCATTTT. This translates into CASSDSRADQPQHF.

CDR3 coding DNA: TGCGCCAGCAGCTTGTGGGCAGGGGGCAATCAGCCCCAGCATTTT. Amino acid sequence: CASSLWAGGNQPQHF. The chain couples TRBV5-1 to TRBJ1-5, with D perhaps matching TRBD1 (6 bases). V lost 1 base to trimming and J lost 2 bases, with 10 bases between them. This CDR3 comprises 15 residues. From germline, CDR1 is SGHRS and CDR2 YFSETQ.

CDR3 nucleotide sequence: TGTGCCAGCAGCTCCATCCTAGCGGGGAACACAGATACGCAGTATTTT. Protein sequence: CASSSILAGNTDTQYF. This sequence joins TRBV11-2 and TRBJ2-3; the match to TRBD2 covers 9 bases. The CDR3 is 16 residues long. V gave up 4 bases and J gave up 2 bases; unmatched junction bases: 7. Germline assignment: CDR1 SGHAT and CDR2 FQNNGV.

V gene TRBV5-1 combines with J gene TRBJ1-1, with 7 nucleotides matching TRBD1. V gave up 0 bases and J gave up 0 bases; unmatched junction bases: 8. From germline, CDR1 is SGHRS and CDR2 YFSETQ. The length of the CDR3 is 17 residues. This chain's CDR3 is CASSLENTGEVNTEAFF. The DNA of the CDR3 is TGCGCCAGCAGCTTGGAAAATACAGGGGAAGTGAACACTGAAGCTTTCTTT. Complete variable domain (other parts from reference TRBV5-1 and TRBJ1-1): KAGVTQTPRYLIKTRGQQVTLSCSPISGHRSVSWYQQTPGQGLQFLFEYFSETQRNKGNFPGRFSGRQFSNSRSEMNVSTLELGDSALYLCASSLENTGEVNTEAFFGQGTRLTVV.

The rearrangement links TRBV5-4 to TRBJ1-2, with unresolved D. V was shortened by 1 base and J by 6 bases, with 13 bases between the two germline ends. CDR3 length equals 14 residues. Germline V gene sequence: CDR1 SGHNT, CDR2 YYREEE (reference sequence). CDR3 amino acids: CASSLPELTNGYTF. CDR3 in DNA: TGTGCCAGCAGCTTGCCCGAGTTAACTAATGGCTACACCTTC.

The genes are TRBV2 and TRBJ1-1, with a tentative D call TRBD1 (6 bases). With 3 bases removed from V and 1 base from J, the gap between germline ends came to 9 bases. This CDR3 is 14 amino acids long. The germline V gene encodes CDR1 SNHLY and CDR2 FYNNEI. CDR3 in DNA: TGTGCCAGCAGTGACGGCAGGGGGAACACTGAAGCTTTCTTT. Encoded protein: CASSDGRGNTEAFF.

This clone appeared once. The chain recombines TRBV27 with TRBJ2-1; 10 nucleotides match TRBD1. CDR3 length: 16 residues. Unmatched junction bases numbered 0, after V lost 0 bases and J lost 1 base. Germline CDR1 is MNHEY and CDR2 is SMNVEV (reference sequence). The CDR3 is CASSLSGQGSYNEQFF. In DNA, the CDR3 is TGTGCCAGCAGTTTATCGGGACAGGGGTCCTACAATGAGCAGTTCTTC.

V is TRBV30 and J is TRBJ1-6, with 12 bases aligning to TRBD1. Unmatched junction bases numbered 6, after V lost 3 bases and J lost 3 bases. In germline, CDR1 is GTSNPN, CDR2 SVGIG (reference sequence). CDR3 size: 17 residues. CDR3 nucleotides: TGTGCCTGGAGGAAAGGGACAGGGGGCCGCTATAATTCACCCCTCCACTTT. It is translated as CAWRKGTGGRYNSPLHF. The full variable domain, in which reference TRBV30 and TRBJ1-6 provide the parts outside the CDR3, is SQTIHQWPATLVQPVGSPLSLECTVEGTSNPNLYWYRQAAGRGLQLLFYSVGIGQISSEVPQNLSASRPQDRQFILSSKKLLLSDSGFYLCAWRKGTGGRYNSPLHFGNGTRLTVT.

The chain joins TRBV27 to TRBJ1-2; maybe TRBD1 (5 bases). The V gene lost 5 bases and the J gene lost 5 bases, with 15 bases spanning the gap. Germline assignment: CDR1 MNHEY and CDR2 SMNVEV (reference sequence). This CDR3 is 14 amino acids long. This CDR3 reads CASSRGGFSYGYTF. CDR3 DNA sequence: TGTGCCAGCAGTCGGGGGGGTTTTAGTTATGGCTACACCTTC.

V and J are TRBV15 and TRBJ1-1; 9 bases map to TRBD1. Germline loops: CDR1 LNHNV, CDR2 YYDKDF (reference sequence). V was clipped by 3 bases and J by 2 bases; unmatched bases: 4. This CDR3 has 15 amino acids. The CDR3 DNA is TGTGCCACCAGCAGTGACAGGGGGGATAACACTGAAGCTTTCTTT. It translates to CATSSDRGDNTEAFF.

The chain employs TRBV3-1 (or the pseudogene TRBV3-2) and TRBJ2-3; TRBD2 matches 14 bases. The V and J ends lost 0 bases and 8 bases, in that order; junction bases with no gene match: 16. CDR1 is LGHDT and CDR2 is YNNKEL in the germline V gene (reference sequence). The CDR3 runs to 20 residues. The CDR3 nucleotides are TGTGCCAGCAGCCAAGATTTCCCGTCGGGGACTAGCGGGAGTTCCGGTACGCAGTATTTT. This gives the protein CASSQDFPSGTSGSSGTQYF.

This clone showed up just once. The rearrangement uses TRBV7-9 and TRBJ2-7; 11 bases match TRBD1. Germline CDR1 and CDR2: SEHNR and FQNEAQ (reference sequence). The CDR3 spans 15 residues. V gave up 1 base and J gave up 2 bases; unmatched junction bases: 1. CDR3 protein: CASSLGTGGPYEQYF. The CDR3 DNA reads TGTGCCAGCAGCTTAGGGACAGGGGGCCCCTACGAGCAGTACTTC.

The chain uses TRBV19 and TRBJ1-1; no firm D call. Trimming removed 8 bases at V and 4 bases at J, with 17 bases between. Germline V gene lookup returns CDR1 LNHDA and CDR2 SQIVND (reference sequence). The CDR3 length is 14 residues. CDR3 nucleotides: TGTGCCAGTGCCGACCGGGAAAGAGGCACTGAAGCTTTCTTT. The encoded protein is CASADRERGTEAFF. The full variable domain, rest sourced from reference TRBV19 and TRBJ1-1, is DGGITQSPKYLFRKEGQNVTLSCEQNLNHDAMYWYRQDPGQGLRLIYYSQIVNDFQKGDIAEGYSVSREKKESFPLTVTSAQKNPTAFYLCASADRERGTEAFFGQGTRLTVV.

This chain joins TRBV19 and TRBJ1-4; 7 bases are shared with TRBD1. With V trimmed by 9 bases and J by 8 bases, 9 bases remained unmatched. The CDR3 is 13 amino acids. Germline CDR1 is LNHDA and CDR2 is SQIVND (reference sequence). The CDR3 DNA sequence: TGTGCCAGCAACCAGGGGGTGTTGGAAAAACTGTTTTTT. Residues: CASNQGVLEKLFF.

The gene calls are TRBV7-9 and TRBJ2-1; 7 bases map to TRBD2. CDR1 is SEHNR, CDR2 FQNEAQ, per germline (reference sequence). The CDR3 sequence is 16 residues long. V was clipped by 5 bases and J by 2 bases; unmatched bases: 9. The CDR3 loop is CASSPGLVVPYNEQFF. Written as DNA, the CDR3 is TGTGCCAGCAGCCCCGGACTAGTCGTCCCCTACAATGAGCAGTTCTTC.

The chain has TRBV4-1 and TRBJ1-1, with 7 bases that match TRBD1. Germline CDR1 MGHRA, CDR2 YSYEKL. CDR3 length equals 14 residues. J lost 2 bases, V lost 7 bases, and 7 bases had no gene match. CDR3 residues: CASTLGTANTEAFF. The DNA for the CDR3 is TGCGCCAGCACACTAGGGACAGCAAACACTGAAGCTTTCTTT.

As DNA, the CDR3 is TGCGCCAGCAGCTTGGACAGGGGAGATGAAAAACTGTTTTTT. Protein sequence: CASSLDRGDEKLFF. J is TRBJ1-4 and V is TRBV5-1; 7 positions match TRBD1. The CDR3 has 14 amino acids. The V gene's germline CDR1 is SGHRS and CDR2 YFSETQ. The V and J ends lost 0 bases and 6 bases, in that order; junction bases with no gene match: 2.